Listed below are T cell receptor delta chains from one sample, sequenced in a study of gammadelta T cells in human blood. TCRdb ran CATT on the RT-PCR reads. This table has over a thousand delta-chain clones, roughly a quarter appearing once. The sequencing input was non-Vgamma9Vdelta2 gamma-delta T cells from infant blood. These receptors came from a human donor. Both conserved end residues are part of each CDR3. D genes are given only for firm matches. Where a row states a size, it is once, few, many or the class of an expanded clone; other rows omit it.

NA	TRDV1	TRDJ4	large	TGTGCTCTTGGGGAACTCCCTAACCTTCGGGATTCTCCCAGACCCCTGATCTTT	CALGELPNLRDSPRPLIF
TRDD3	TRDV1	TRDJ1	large	TGTGCTCTTGGGGAACGGTCTTGGGGGTATACTGGGGGATACGGCACCGATAAACTCATCTTT	CALGERSWGYTGGYGTDKLIF
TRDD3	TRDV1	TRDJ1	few	TGTGCTCTTGGGGACCCACTTACTGGGGGATACACCGATAAACTCATCTTT	CALGDPLTGGYTDKLIF
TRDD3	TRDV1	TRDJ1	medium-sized	TGTGCTCTTGGGGAACTAAAGGAGAACGGCCTCAAAGGGGATACACTGTACACCGATAAACTCATCTTT	CALGELKENGLKGDTLYTDKLIF
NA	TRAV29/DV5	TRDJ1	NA	TGTGCAGCAAGCTTTCGATCCTACCCTTCTGGGGCCCTACCGGGGGACACCGATAAACTCATCTTT	CAASFRSYPSGALPGDTDKLIF
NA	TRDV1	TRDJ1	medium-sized	TGTGCTCTTGGGGAGTTGTTTTCTACTGGGAATATCCTCAACACCGATAAACTCATCTTT	CALGELFSTGNILNTDKLIF
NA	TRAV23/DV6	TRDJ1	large	TGTGCTGTCCTCGGAAACCCCGTGAAAGCCGATAAACTCATCTTT	CAVLGNPVKADKLIF
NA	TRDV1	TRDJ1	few	TGTGCTCTTGGGGATGGGGGCACCGATAAACTCATCTTT	CALGDGGTDKLIF
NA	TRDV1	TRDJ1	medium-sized	TGTGCTCTTGGGGAATCCTCTCCCCGAGTACTCCCTTCCAAGGGTTGGCTGGGGGGCTACACCGATAAACTCATCTTT	CALGESSPRVLPSKGWLGGYTDKLIF
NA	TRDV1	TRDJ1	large	TGTGCTCTTGGGGAAAACTCGGATCCCCACTTTGACCCGTACACCGATAAACTCATCTTT	CALGENSDPHFDPYTDKLIF
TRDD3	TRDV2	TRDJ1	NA	TGTGCCTGGGACAGCGGCCTTCACCCGCCCCATTACTGGGGGATACGCCGGGCCACCGATAAACACATCTTT	CAWDSGLHPPHYWGIRRATDKHIF
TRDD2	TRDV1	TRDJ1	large	TGTGCTCTTGGGGGAACGTTCCTCCTTCCTGACATAATGCCACTCCAGCTGTACACCGATAAACTCATCTTT	CALGGTFLLPDIMPLQLYTDKLIF
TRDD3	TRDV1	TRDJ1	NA	TGTGCTCTTGGGGATACCAACTATGGTTCCCCTCCGGGAACTGGGGGATACTTCCTGTACACCGATAAACTCATCTTT	CALGDTNYGSPPGTGGYFLYTDKLIF
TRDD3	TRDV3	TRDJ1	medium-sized	TGTGCCTTTATCCCCTACGCCCGAGGGTCCGCCCCCAAGTACTGGGGGATCCCCGATAAACTCATCTTT	CAFIPYARGSAPKYWGIPDKLIF
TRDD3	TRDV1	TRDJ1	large	TGTGCTCTTGGGGAACCCCTCTGTCTCTCGTACTGGGGGTCCCCCCTTTTAAACACCGATAAACTCATCTTT	CALGEPLCLSYWGSPLLNTDKLIF